This T cell receptor (beta chain) comes out of a study of T cells after posttransplantation cyclophosphamide. This table comes from immunoSEQ multiplex PCR, and its TCRdb copy is limited to in-frame clones, with some not included. The sample records about 24,000 clones, about 84% being singletons. Notes on this clone: Its target is unknown.

Broader study findings: Recipient CMV seropositivity and CMV reactivation strongly tracked TRB clonality.

The germline V and J ends were trimmed by 1 base and 5 bases, with 9 bases remaining between them. This CDR3 has 14 amino acids. Looked up from germline, CDR1 is SGHNT and CDR2 is YENEEA. The sequencing input was PBMCs. This chain connects TRBV11-3 to TRBJ2-1, with D possibly being TRBD2 (5 bases). This receptor was obtained from a woman aged 55-70 years with a blood cancer, CMV-positive, and with a related stem cell donor. The CDR3 sequence is CASSLGGSHNEQFF. CDR3 DNA: TGTGCCAGCAGCTTAGGCGGGTCCCACAATGAGCAGTTCTTC.